The 28 T cell receptor beta chains presented below share a single source sample, sequenced in a study of blood T cell repertoires in COVID-19. The repertoire was sequenced with immunoSEQ multiplex PCR; TCRdb's copy has only in-frame clones and lacks some. The sample shows 120,000 or so clones, more than 70% of them seen only once. The sequenced sample consisted of peripheral blood. The receptors were sampled from a human donor in a cohort sampled during active COVID-19.

The J gene is TRBJ2-7, the V gene TRBV15; a weak D match, TRBD1 (6 bases). The germline V gene has CDR1 LNHNV and CDR2 YYDKDF (reference sequence). The CDR3 contains 14 residues. V lost 2 bases and J lost 6, with 14 bases in between. CDR3 nucleotides: TGTGCCACCAGCAGACGACAGGCCTCTACCGAGCAGTACTTC. Protein product: CATSRRQASTEQYF.

The table lists this clone with many counts. The chain combines TRBV28 with TRBJ2-1; TRBD2 might be the D (5 bases). CDR3 size: 15 residues. Trimming shortened V by 4 bases and J by 4 bases, and 14 bases separated the two germline ends. Germline CDR1 reads MDHEN; CDR2 reads SYDVKM. The CDR3 DNA follows: TGTGCCAGCAGTTGGACGGGGAAAGCTTACAATGAGCAGTTCTTC. It yields the protein CASSWTGKAYNEQFF.

V and J are TRBV25-1 and TRBJ1-6; D unresolved. Trimming pared 6 bases from V and 7 bases from J, leaving 7 bases between. Germline V gives CDR1 MGHDK, CDR2 SYGVNS. The CDR3 contains 12 residues. CDR3 sequence reads: CASRFPNSPLHF. The CDR3 DNA sequence: TGTGCCAGCAGGTTCCCAAATTCACCCCTCCACTTT.

The rearrangement joins TRBV9 to TRBJ1-5, with D possibly TRBD1 on 6 matching bases. Trimming took off 0 bases at V and 4 bases at J, with 14 bases between the two ends. This CDR3 has 16 amino acids. Germline CDR1 and CDR2: SGDLS and YYNGEE. Here the CDR3 reads CASSVGAGESNQPQHF. The CDR3 region has the DNA TGTGCCAGCAGCGTAGGGGCAGGGGAAAGTAATCAGCCCCAGCATTTT.

The genes are TRBV19 and TRBJ2-1; D is perhaps TRBD1 (6 bases). The CDR3 extends over 14 amino acids. Trimming took off 6 bases at V and 6 bases at J, with 15 bases between the two ends. Germline-derived CDR1 and CDR2 are LNHDA and SQIVND (reference sequence). The CDR3 here is CASSYRVVVNEQFF. For the CDR3, the DNA is TGTGCCAGTAGCTACAGGGTCGTGGTCAATGAGCAGTTCTTC. Combining the CDR3 with reference TRBV19 and TRBJ2-1 gives the whole variable domain DGGITQSPKYLFRKEGQNVTLSCEQNLNHDAMYWYRQDPGQGLRLIYYSQIVNDFQKGDIAEGYSVSREKKESFPLTVTSAQKNPTAFYLCASSYRVVVNEQFFGPGTRLTVL.

The chain carries TRBV4-2 and TRBJ2-7, with D possibly matching TRBD1 (8 bases). This CDR3 spans 16 amino acids. V was shortened by 3 bases and J by 1 base, with 16 bases between the two germline ends. Germline CDR1 is LGHNA and CDR2 is YNFKEQ. CDR3 protein: CASSHSQGGKSYEQYF. The CDR3 DNA reads TGTGCCAGCAGCCACTCACAGGGGGGGAAATCCTACGAGCAGTACTTC.

This clone was seen more than once but under ten times. Additional DNA sequences in this sample encode the identical CDR3. The CDR3, as DNA: TGTGCCAGCAGCTTGGGGCAGGGGACTAACTATGGCTACACCTTC. This codes for CASSLGQGTNYGYTF. V gene TRBV5-6 combines with J gene TRBJ1-2; D perhaps matches TRBD1 (6 bases). Trimming shortened V by 0 bases and J by 0 bases, and 9 bases separated the two germline ends. Looked up from germline, CDR1 is SGHDT and CDR2 is YYEEEE. This CDR3 is 15 amino acids long.

V gene TRBV19 combines with J gene TRBJ1-5; perhaps TRBD1 as D (6 bases). The CDR3 has 18 amino acids. Per germline, CDR1 LNHDA and CDR2 SQIVND (reference sequence). Trimming removed 4 bases at V and 0 bases at J, with 19 bases between. CDR3 sequence: CASSTSDRALDSNQPQHF. CDR3 DNA sequence: TGTGCCAGTAGTACCTCGGACAGAGCCTTGGATAGCAATCAGCCCCAGCATTTT.

CDR3 protein: CASSILDSQAGNTIYF. The CDR3 bases are TGTGCCAGCAGCATCCTGGACAGTCAAGCTGGAAACACCATATATTTT. V and J are TRBV21-1 and TRBJ1-3; the table's D call, TRBD1, was not checked against the DNA. TRBV21-1 is a recognized pseudogene. The CDR3 loop spans 16 amino acids.

This chain's CDR3 is CASSHKPVVEYEQYF. The CDR3 region has the DNA TGTGCCAGCAGCCATAAACCGGTGGTGGAGTACGAGCAGTACTTC. This chain joins TRBV5-6 and TRBJ2-7; D gene uncertain. The CDR3 runs 15 residues. Germline values: CDR1 SGHDT, CDR2 YYEEEE. Trimming cost V 4 bases and J 4 bases, with 18 bases left between them.

This chain uses TRBV3-1 (or the pseudogene TRBV3-2) with TRBJ2-4, with 10 bases identical to TRBD2. Germline assignment: CDR1 LGHDT and CDR2 YNNKEL (reference sequence). The length of the CDR3 is 19 residues. V gave up 0 bases and J gave up 0 bases; unmatched junction bases: 8. This chain's CDR3 is CASSQESGRAFLAKNIQYF. The CDR3 coding sequence is TGTGCCAGCAGCCAAGAAAGCGGGAGGGCCTTTCTAGCCAAAAACATTCAGTACTTC.

The V call is TRBV7-6, the J call TRBJ2-3, with D possibly being TRBD2 (6 bases). Per the germline V gene, CDR1 is SGHVS and CDR2 is FNYEAQ. The CDR3 loop spans 14 amino acids. V lost 0 bases, J lost 6 bases, and 10 bases lay in between. The CDR3 is CASSLAGGSDTQYF. In DNA, the CDR3 is TGTGCCAGCAGCTTAGCGGGGGGTTCGGATACGCAGTATTTT.

J is TRBJ2-1 and V is TRBV2, with TRBD2 identical over 9 bases. V shed 6 bases and J 7 bases; nucleotides not matched to a gene: 7. The CDR3 has 14 amino acids. Germline assignment: CDR1 SNHLY and CDR2 FYNNEI. The CDR3 reads CASRLAGYSNEQFF. DNA of the CDR3: TGTGCCAGCAGGCTAGCGGGGTACTCGAATGAGCAGTTCTTC.

The J gene is TRBJ2-7, the V gene TRBV3-1 (or the pseudogene TRBV3-2); a possible D gene is TRBD2 (5 bases). V was clipped by 0 bases and J by 2 bases, with 8 bases between them. Germline-derived CDR1 and CDR2 are LGHDT and YNNKEL (reference sequence). This CDR3 region has 14 residues. The CDR3 nucleotides read TGTGCCAGCAGCCAAGATTACGGGACCTACGAGCAGTACTTC. Translated: CASSQDYGTYEQYF.

The chain joins TRBV14 to TRBJ2-7; TRBD2 aligns across 7 bases. V was clipped by 4 bases and J by 2 bases; unmatched bases: 2. There are 13 residues in the CDR3. Per germline, CDR1 SGHDN and CDR2 FVKESK. For the CDR3, the DNA is TGTGCCAGCAGCCTCGGGACTACCTACGAGCAGTACTTC. It translates to CASSLGTTYEQYF.

The chain joins TRBV2 to TRBJ1-4; 10 bases map to TRBD1. Germline CDR1 SNHLY, CDR2 FYNNEI. The CDR3 extends over 18 amino acids. Unmatched junction bases numbered 14, after V lost 5 bases and J lost 5 bases. CDR3 in DNA: TGTGCCAGCAGTCCGCTACGACAGGGGGCTCGGCTGAATGAAAAACTGTTTTTT. This codes for CASSPLRQGARLNEKLFF.

This chain links TRBV20-1 with TRBJ2-7, with D hard to call. Germline V gives CDR1 DFQATT, CDR2 SNEGSKA (reference sequence). With 8 bases removed from V and 2 bases from J, the gap between germline ends came to 10 bases. The CDR3 loop spans 11 amino acids. CDR3 coding DNA: TGCAGTCTAAGGCAGGCCTACGAGCAGTACTTC. Translation gives CSLRQAYEQYF.

This chain links TRBV13 with TRBJ2-2; no clear D gene. V lost 4 bases and J lost 0, with 6 bases in between. Germline V lookup: CDR1 PRHDT, CDR2 FYEKMQ (reference sequence). The CDR3 has 14 amino acids. CDR3 nucleotides: TGTGCCAGCAGCTCCCTACCGAACACCGGGGAGCTGTTTTTT. It specifies CASSSLPNTGELFF. The full variable domain, with the rest looked up from reference TRBV13 and TRBJ2-2, is AAGVIQSPRHLIKEKRETATLKCYPIPRHDTVYWYQQGPGQDPQFLISFYEKMQSDKGSIPDRFSAQQFSDYHSELNMSSLELGDSALYFCASSSLPNTGELFFGEGSRLTVL.

This chain joins TRBV12-3 or TRBV12-4 and TRBJ1-6, with D tentatively TRBD1 (6 bases). The V gene lost 5 bases and the J gene lost 16 bases, with 12 bases spanning the gap. The CDR3 extends over 11 amino acids. As DNA, the CDR3 is TGTGCCAGCAGTACCGGACAGATTCTCCACTTT. It codes for CASSTGQILHF.

V usage is TRBV9 and J usage is TRBJ2-3, with TRBD2 matching over 14 bases. The junction had 1 base not matched to a gene; V was cut back by 2 bases and J by 2 bases. In germline, CDR1 is SGDLS, CDR2 YYNGEE. The CDR3 length is 16 residues. CDR3 sequence (DNA): TGTGCCAGCAGCGTGACTAGCGGGGGGGTCACAGATACGCAGTATTTT. The encoded protein is CASSVTSGGVTDTQYF.

The chain combines TRBV5-1 with TRBJ1-3; D perhaps matches TRBD1 (6 bases). Germline V gene sequence: CDR1 SGHRS, CDR2 YFSETQ. There are 16 residues in the CDR3. The V and J ends lost 5 bases and 0 bases respectively, with 15 bases between them. CDR3 residues: CASSGGESDSGNTIYF. The CDR3 nucleotides are TGCGCCAGCAGTGGGGGCGAAAGTGACTCTGGAAACACCATATATTTT.

This sequence joins TRBV19 and TRBJ2-7; D is unresolved. The CDR3 sequence is 14 residues long. CDR1 and CDR2 from the germline V gene are LNHDA and SQIVND (reference sequence). Trimming shortened V by 3 bases and J by 3 bases, and 12 bases separated the two germline ends. The CDR3 here is CASSIMAHRYEQYF. DNA for the CDR3: TGTGCCAGTAGTATCATGGCACACCGCTACGAGCAGTACTTC.

The chain links TRBV11-2 to TRBJ2-7; TRBD2 is a possible D gene (5 bases). The CDR3 is made up of 13 amino acids. Trimming stripped 11 bases from V and 0 bases from J, with 14 bases between. Germline V gene sequence: CDR1 SGHAT, CDR2 FQNNGV. CDR3 residues: CAGSQRGSYEQYF. Written as DNA, the CDR3 is TGTGCCGGATCCCAACGGGGCTCCTACGAGCAGTACTTC.

CDR3 bases: TGTGCCAGCAGTCCCCAGGGGGCTTTAAAGAATGAGCAGTTCTTC. Its translation: CASSPQGALKNEQFF. V usage is TRBV28 and J usage is TRBJ2-1, with TRBD1 identical over 8 bases. The germline gives CDR1 MDHEN, CDR2 SYDVKM. With 5 bases clipped from V and 7 bases from J, the junction kept 10 bases outside the gene matches. The CDR3 consists of 15 residues.

This clone was detected once. V usage is TRBV6-1 and J usage is TRBJ1-2; tentative D call: TRBD1 (5 bases). V dropped 4 bases and J dropped 2 bases, with 17 bases sitting between them. The V gene's germline CDR1 is MNHNS and CDR2 SASEGT. The length of the CDR3 is 16 residues. CDR3 loop: CASSAGGGGGNYGYTF. CDR3 DNA sequence: TGTGCCAGCAGTGCCGGGGGGGGTGGGGGGAACTATGGCTACACCTTC.

This sequence joins TRBV28 and TRBJ1-2, with D possibly matching TRBD1 (5 bases). The V end was cut by 6 bases, the J end by 4 bases, with 12 bases between. The length of the CDR3 is 13 residues. CDR1 MDHEN and CDR2 SYDVKM come from the germline V gene. The CDR3 region is CASRSGGPYGYTF. CDR3 nucleotide sequence: TGTGCCAGCAGGTCGGGGGGACCCTATGGCTACACCTTC.

The CDR3 loop reads CASSPLLAVLGTEAFF. The CDR3 DNA reads as TGTGCCAGCAGCCCCCTTCTGGCAGTGCTTGGCACTGAAGCTTTCTTT. V gene TRBV7-9 combines with J gene TRBJ1-1; D gene ambiguous. CDR3 length: 16 residues. Trimming removed 5 bases from V and 4 bases from J, with 20 bases in between. CDR1 and CDR2 (germline): SEHNR, FQNEAQ (reference sequence).

This chain connects TRBV6-5 to TRBJ1-1; possible D gene TRBD1, 6 bases. The CDR3 spans 16 residues. Germline CDR1 reads MNHEY; CDR2 reads SVGAGI. V dropped 0 bases and J dropped 4 bases, with 15 bases sitting between them. The CDR3 protein is CASSYSIPGVGTEAFF. The CDR3 DNA sequence: TGTGCCAGCAGTTACTCGATTCCAGGGGTGGGCACTGAAGCTTTCTTT.